Below, one T cell receptor beta chain is given with its context. The data were produced by immunoSEQ multiplex PCR, yet TCRdb's version contains in-frame clones alone and is incomplete. The sample includes roughly 80,000 clones, 93% of them seen just once. This record comes from a study of T cell changes during pregnancy in multiple sclerosis. CDR1 and CDR2 from the germline V gene are SNHLY and FYNNEI. Unmatched junction bases numbered 6, after V lost 6 bases and J lost 8 bases. The CDR3 consists of 14 residues. The sample here was peripheral blood, taken in the second trimester of pregnancy. The gene calls are TRBV2 and TRBJ1-6; TRBD1 aligns across 8 bases. The origin of this receptor is a female donor with multiple sclerosis, enrolled in a pregnancy study. The CDR3 is CASRDRGEDSPLHF. For the CDR3, the DNA is TGTGCCAGCAGAGACAGGGGCGAGGATTCACCCCTCCACTTT.